The clone carrying this T cell receptor beta chain was detected only a few times. This record comes from a study of blood T cell repertoires in COVID-19. Sequencing used immunoSEQ multiplex PCR; TCRdb keeps in-frame clones, though not all of them. The sample lists 250,000 or so clones, 84% occurring once. The clonotype was recovered from a man aged 60 to 75 with acute or convalescent COVID-19. The sample was peripheral blood.

The CDR3 is CASSRGESKNIQYF. The CDR3 nucleotides are TGTGCCAGTAGCCGTGGGGAGAGCAAAAACATTCAGTACTTC. The genes are TRBV19 and TRBJ2-4; possible D gene TRBD2, 5 bases. CDR3 length: 14 residues. V was clipped by 6 bases and J by 3 bases, with 12 bases between them. From germline, CDR1 is LNHDA and CDR2 SQIVND (reference sequence).